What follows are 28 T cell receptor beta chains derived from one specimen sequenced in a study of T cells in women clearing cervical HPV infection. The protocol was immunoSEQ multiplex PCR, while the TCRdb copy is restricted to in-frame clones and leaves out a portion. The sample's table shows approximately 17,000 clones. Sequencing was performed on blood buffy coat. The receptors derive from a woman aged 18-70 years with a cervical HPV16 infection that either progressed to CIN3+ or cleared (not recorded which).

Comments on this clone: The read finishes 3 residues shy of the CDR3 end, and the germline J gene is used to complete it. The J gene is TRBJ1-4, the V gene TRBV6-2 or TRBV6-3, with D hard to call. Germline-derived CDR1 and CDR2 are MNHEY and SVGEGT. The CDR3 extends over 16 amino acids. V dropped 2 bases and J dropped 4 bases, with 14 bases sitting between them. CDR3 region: CASSYVAQVGNEKLFF. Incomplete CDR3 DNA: TGTGCCAGCAGTTACGTCGCGCAGGTCGGTAATGAAAAA.

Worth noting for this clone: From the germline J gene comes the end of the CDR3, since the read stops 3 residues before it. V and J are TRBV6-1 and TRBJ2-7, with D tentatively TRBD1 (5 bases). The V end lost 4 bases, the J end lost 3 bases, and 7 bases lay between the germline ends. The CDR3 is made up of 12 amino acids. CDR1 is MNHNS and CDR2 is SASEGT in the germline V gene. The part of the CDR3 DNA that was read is TGTGCCAGCAGTGGGGGCGGCTACGAG. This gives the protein CASSGGGYE. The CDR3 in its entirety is CASSGGGYEQYF.

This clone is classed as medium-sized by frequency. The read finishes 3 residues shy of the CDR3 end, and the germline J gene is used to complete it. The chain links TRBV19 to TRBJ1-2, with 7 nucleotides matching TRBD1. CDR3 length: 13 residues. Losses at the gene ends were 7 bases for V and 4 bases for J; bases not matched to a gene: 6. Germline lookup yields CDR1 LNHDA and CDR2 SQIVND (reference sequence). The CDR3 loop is CASTPDRIYGYTF. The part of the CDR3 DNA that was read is TGTGCCAGTACTCCGGACAGGATCTATGGC.

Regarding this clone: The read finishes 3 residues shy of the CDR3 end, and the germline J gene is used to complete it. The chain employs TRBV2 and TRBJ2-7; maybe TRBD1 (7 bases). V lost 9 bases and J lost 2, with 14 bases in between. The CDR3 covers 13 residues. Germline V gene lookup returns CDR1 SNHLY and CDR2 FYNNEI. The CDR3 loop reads CARARGVTYEQYF. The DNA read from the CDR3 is TGTGCCAGGGCCAGGGGGGTCACCTACGAG.

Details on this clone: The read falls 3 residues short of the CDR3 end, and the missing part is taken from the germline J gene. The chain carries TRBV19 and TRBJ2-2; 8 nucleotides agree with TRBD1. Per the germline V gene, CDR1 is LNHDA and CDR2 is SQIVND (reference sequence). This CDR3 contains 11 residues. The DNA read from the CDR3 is TGTGCCAGTAACTTTGGGACAGGG. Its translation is CASNFGTG. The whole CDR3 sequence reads CASNFGTGLFF.

CDR3 amino acids: CSVESQSDYGYTF. The part of the CDR3 DNA that was read is TGCAGCGTTGAGTCCCAATCGGACTATGGC. The J gene is TRBJ1-2, the V gene TRBV29-1; D not resolved. Read coverage stops 3 residues before the CDR3 terminus; the germline J gene supplies the remainder. Per germline, CDR1 SQVTM and CDR2 ANQGSEA. CDR3 length: 13 amino acids. V gave up 3 bases and J gave up 3 bases, with 11 bases separating them.

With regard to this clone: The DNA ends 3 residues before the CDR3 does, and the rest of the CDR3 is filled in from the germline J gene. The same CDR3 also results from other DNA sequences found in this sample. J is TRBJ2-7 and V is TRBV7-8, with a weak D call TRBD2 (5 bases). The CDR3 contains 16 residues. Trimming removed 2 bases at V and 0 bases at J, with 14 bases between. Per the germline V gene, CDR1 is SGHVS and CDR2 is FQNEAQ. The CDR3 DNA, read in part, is TGTGCCAGCAGCTTACTAAGTCGGGGTAGCTCCTACGAG. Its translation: CASSLLSRGSSYE. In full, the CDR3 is CASSLLSRGSSYEQYF.

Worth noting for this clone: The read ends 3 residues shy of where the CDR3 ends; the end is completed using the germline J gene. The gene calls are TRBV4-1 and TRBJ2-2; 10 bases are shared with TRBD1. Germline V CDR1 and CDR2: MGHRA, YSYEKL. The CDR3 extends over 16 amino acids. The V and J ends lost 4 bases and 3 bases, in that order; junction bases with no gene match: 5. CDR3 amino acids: CASSRRQGADTGELFF. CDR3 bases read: TGCGCCAGCAGCCGGAGACAGGGGGCGGACACCGGGGAG.

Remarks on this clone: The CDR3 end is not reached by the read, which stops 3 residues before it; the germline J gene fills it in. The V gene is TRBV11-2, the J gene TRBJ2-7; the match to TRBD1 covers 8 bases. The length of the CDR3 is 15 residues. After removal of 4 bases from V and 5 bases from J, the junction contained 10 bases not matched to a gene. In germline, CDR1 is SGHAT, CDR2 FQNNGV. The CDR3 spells CASSSGVRGPDEQYF. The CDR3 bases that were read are TGTGCCAGCAGCTCTGGGGTCAGGGGGCCTGACGAG. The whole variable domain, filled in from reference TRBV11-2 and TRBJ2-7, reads EAGVAQSPRYKIIEKRQSVAFWCNPISGHATLYWYQQILGQGPKLLIQFQNNGVVDDSQLPKDRFSAERLKGVDSTLKIQPAKLEDSAVYLCASSSGVRGPDEQYFGPGTRLTVT.

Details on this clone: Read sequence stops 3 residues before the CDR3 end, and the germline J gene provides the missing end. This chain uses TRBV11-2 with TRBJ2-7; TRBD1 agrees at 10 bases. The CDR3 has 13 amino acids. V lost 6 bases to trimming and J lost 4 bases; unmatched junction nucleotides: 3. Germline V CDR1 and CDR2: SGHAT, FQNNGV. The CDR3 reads CASRRTGGYEQYF. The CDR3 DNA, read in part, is TGTGCCAGCAGAAGGACAGGGGGTTACGAG.

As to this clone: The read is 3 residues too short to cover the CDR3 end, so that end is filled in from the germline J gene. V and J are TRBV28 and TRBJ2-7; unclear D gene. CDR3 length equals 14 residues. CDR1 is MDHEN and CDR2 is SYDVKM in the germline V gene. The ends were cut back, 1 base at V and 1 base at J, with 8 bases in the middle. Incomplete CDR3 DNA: TGTGCCAGCAGTTTATTCCCAGATTCCTACGAG. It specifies CASSLFPDSYE. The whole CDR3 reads CASSLFPDSYEQYF.

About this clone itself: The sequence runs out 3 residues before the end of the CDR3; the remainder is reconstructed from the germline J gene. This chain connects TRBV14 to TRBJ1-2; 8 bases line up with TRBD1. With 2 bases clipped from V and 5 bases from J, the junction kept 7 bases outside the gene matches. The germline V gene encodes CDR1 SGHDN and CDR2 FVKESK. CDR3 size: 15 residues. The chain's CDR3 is CASSQRQGRLYGYTF. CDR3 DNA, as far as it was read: TGTGCCAGCAGCCAACGACAGGGGCGCCTATATGGC.

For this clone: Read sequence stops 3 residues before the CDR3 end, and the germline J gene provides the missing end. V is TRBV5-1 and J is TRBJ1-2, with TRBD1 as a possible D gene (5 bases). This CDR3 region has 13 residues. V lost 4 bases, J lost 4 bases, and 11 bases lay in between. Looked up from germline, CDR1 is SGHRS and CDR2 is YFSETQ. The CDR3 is CASSPGGVYGYTF. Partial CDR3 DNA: TGCGCCAGCAGCCCCGGAGGGGTCTATGGC.

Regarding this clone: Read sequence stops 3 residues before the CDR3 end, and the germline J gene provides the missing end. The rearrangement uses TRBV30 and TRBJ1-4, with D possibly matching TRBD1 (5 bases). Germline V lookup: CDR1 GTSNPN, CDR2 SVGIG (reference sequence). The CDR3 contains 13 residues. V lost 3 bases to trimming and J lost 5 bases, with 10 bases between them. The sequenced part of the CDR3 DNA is TGTGCCTGGAGGGCAGGGAGGAATGAAAAA. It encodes CAWRAGRNEK. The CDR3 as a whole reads CAWRAGRNEKLFF.

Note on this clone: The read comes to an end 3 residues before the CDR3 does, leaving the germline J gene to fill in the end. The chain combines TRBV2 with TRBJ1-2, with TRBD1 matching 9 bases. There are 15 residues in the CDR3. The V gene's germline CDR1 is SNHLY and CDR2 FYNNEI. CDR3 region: CASTLGQGRVEGYTF. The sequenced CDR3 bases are TGTGCCAGCACCCTAGGACAGGGGAGAGTGGAAGGC.

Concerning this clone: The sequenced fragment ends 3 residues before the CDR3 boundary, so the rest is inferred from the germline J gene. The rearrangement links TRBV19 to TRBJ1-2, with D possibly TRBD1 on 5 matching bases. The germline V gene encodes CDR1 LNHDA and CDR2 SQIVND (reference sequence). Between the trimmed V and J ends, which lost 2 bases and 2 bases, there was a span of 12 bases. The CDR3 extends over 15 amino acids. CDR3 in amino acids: CASSIKPTENYGYTF. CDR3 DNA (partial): TGTGCCAGTAGTATAAAACCGACAGAAAACTATGGC.

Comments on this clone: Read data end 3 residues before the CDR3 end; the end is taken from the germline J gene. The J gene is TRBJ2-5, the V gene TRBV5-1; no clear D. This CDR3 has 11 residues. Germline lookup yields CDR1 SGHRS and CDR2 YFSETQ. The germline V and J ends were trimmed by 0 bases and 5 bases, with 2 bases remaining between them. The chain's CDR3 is CASSLAETQYF. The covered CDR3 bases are TGCGCCAGCAGCTTGGCGGAGACC.

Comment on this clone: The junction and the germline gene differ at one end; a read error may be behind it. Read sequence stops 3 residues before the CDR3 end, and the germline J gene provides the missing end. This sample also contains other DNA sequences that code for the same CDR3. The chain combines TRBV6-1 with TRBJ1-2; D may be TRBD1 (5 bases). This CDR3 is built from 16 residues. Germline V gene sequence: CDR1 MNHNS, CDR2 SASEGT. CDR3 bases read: TGTGCCAGCAGTGAAGAGGGGCTGGCATTTAACTATGGT. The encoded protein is CASSEEGLAFNYG. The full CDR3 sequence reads CASSEEGLAFNYGYTF.

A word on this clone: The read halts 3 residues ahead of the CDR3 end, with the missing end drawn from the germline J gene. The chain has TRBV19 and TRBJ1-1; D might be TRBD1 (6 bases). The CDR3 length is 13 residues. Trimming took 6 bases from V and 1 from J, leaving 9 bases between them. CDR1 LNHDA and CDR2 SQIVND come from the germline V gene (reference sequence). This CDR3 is CASSLTGNTEAFF. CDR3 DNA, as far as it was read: TGTGCCAGTAGCCTGACAGGGAACACTGAA.

The DNA read from the CDR3 is TGTGCCAGCAGCTTGGTTAGTCCCGAG. Protein: CASSLVSPE. The whole CDR3 sequence is CASSLVSPEQYF. The V call is TRBV7-9, the J call TRBJ2-7; D not resolved. The read ends 3 residues early relative to the CDR3; the germline J gene fills the gap. Germline V CDR1 and CDR2: SEHNR, FQNEAQ (reference sequence). The CDR3 runs 12 residues. V dropped 3 bases and J dropped 6 bases, with 9 bases sitting between them.

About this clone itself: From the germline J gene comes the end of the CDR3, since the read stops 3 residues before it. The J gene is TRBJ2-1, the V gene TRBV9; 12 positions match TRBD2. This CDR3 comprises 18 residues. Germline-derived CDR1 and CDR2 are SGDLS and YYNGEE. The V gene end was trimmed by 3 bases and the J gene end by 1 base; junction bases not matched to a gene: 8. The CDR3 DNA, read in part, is TGTGCCAGCAGCGCACCCCGGACTAGCGGGATATCCTACAATGAG. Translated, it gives CASSAPRTSGISYNE. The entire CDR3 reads CASSAPRTSGISYNEQFF.

The CDR3 here is CASSFVAGNGETQYF. CDR3 bases read: TGTGCCAGCAGCTTTGTAGCGGGAAACGGGGAGACC. The chain has TRBV7-2 and TRBJ2-5; TRBD2 aligns across 8 bases. The read ends 3 residues shy of where the CDR3 ends; the end is completed using the germline J gene. This CDR3 region has 15 residues. V gave up 3 bases and J gave up 5 bases; unmatched junction bases: 8. Germline lookup yields CDR1 SGHTA and CDR2 FQGNSA. The variable domain in full, with the rest retrieved from reference TRBV7-2 and TRBJ2-5, is GAGVSQSPSNKVTEKGKDVELRCDPISGHTALYWYRQSLGQGLEFLIYFQGNSAPDKSGLPSDRFSAERTGGSVSTLTIQRTQQEDSAVYLCASSFVAGNGETQYFGPGTRLLVL.

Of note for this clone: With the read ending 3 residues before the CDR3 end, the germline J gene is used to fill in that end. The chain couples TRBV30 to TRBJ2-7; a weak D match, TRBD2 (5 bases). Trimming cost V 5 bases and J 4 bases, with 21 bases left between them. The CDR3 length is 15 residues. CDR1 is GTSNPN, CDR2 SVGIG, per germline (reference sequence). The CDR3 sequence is CAWAKDSLRSYEQYF. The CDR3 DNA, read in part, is TGTGCCTGGGCTAAGGACTCTCTAAGGTCGTACGAG.

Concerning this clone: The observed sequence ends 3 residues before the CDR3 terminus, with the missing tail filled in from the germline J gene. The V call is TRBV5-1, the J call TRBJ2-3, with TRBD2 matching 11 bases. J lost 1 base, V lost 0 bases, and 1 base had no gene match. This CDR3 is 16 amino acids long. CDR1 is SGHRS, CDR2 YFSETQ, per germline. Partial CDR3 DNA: TGCGCCAGCAGCTTGGTGACTAGCGGGGGCACAGATACG. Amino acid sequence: CASSLVTSGGTDT. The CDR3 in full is CASSLVTSGGTDTQYF.

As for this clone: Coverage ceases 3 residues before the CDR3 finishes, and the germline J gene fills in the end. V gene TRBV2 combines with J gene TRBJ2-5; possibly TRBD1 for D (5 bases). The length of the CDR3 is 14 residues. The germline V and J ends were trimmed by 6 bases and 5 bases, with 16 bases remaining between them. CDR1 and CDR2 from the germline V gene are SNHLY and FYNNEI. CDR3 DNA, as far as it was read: TGTGCCAGCAGGGCTTTGCGGTCAGGGGAGACC. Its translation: CASRALRSGET. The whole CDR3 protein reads CASRALRSGETQYF.

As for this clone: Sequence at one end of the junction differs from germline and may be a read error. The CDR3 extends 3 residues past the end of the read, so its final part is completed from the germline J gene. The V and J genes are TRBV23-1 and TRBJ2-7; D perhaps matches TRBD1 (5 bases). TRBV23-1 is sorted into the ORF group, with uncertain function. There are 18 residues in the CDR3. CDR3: CTSSQPWWCPPGYYEQYF. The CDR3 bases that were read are TGCACCAGCAGTCAACCTTGGTGGTGTCCCCCAGGGTACTACGAG.

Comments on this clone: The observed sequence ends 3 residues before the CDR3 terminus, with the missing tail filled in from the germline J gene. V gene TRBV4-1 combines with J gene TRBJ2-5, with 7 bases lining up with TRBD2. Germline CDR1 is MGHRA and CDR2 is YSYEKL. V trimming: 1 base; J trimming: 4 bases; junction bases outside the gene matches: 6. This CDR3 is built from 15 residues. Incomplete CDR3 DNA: TGCGCCAGCAGCCAAGCCCCAGCGGGGAGAGAGACC. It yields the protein CASSQAPAGRET. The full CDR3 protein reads CASSQAPAGRETQYF.

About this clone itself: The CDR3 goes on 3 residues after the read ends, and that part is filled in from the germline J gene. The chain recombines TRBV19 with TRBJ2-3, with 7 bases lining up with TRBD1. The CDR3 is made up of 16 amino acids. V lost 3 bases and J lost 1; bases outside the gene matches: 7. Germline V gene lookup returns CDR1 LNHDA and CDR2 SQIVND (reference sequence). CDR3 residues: CASSIGGDRRTDTQYF. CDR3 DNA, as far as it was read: TGTGCCAGTAGTATTGGTGGGGACAGACGCACAGATACG.